This TCR beta chain was identified in a study of shared clonotypes between healthy human individuals (dated by TCRdb to about 2020). Some background on the complete study: The cohort included three men and a couple of women between 18 and 49 years of age. Libraries were prepared and TCR repertoires were sequenced by different laboratories using diverse techniques, in order to increase sequencing depth and limit assay-specific biases. Between about 0.85 and 9.5 billion PBMCs per donor were obtained by leukapheresis. To estimate repertoire size and how much clonotypes are shared between individuals, the study performed deep sequencing of blood TCR repertoires from roughly five healthy adults.

The CDR3 covers 17 residues, taking in both the cysteine and the phenylalanine. Only the CDR3 DNA is retained, 51 bases long and in frame from the first base. Via the germline V gene (reference sequence), CDR1 is LNHDA and CDR2 SQIVND. The junction shows trimming of 2 bases on V and 3 bases on J, and the gene matches do not reach 9 bases of it. Results and caveats for the whole study, not just this receptor: Pairwise subsampling led to the expectation that sequencing depth would affect the degree of clonotype sharing among donors. Only blood was sampled, and tissue TCR repertoires likely differ from those in blood. The small number of donors limited the genetic and exposure-history diversity represented.

TCR CDR3 regions were amplified from genomic DNA by multiplex PCR using the deep immunoSEQ assay. Genomic DNA extracted from each cell subset was distributed evenly over all wells of several immunoSEQ 96-well plates, and each plate served as one replicate. For unsorted PBMC, around 330 ng genomic DNA, equal to 30,000 or so T cell genomes, was loaded into each replicate PCR. Unsorted PBMC genomic DNA was sequenced across ten immunoSEQ deep assay plates. Purified libraries were quantified with a Qubit 3.0 fluorometer, sized on a Bioanalyzer 2100, and re-quantified with the KAPA Library Quantification kit. Every immunoSEQ 96-well plate was sequenced on a dedicated single-read 150-cycle Illumina NextSeq 550 flow cell. Turning to the authors' computational methods: The immunoSEQ output contained only junctional sequences without quality scores, so filtering could not match that applied to full-length reads. To assign V/J genes and CDR3, sequences were annotated using PyIR, a Python wrapper for IgBLAST v1.9, with IMGT germline references. Reads with weak V/J assignments (E-value above 1e-6), missing CDR3, stop codons, out-of-frame junctions, or ambiguous translated residues were removed. V3J clonotypes were defined as sequences sharing the same inferred V gene, J gene, and CDR3 amino acid sequence. To compute the percentage overlap between repertoires, the number of shared unique clonotypes was divided by the size of the smaller repertoire. Repertoire richness was assessed with RTK rarefaction, the Chao1 estimator, and Recon v2.1 estimates of unobserved clonotypes. TCRdb's version of the immuneACCESS table is confined to in-frame rearrangements and falls short of the full clone set. An unresolved V gene accounts for under half of the shortfall where checked; the remainder is of unknown origin. V, J and clone size are taken as reported in that table, and D and trimming were inferred from the DNA itself. Within this sample are 490,000 or so clones, with 65% to 80% of them counted one time only. The top ten hold over 9.5% of the sample.

As concerns this clone: Its recognized antigen is unknown. No per-base quality is available; no much larger clone lies one base away.

Healthy HIV-negative adults with no recently reported acute infections or vaccinations were included as donors. Every donor was a Caucasian adult residing in Nashville, Tennessee, USA. For unsorted samples, roughly 86 million PBMCs were counted and genomic DNA was extracted with the QIAamp DNA Blood Mini kit. Blood was collected by leukapheresis, and PBMCs were isolated by Ficoll-Histopaque density gradient centrifugation and then cryopreserved in liquid nitrogen vapor phase. This clonotype was obtained from a woman in her thirties or forties in good health. Some clones in this sample may be carry-over from other donors' samples. The sequence links TRBV19 to TRBJ1-5; 8 bases in between match TRBD1. Material: PBMCs. The sequenced DNA is TGTGCCAGTAGTATATTTACCGGGACAGGTTCCAATCAGCCCCAGCATTTT. Its protein is CASSIFTGTGSNQPQHF.